Listed here are 30 T cell receptor beta chains from one sample, sequenced in a study of cytomegalovirus exposure and HLA in healthy donors. The PCR used 60 Vbeta and 13 Jbeta primers. Clones were read by immunoSEQ multiplex PCR, and TCRdb kept only the in-frame ones, dropping some. The table lists 150,000 to 200,000 clones, 85% of them singletons. The sequencing sample was made of PBMCs. Receptor source: a boy aged 2 to 10 in good health and CMV-seronegative.

The genes are TRBV7-2 and TRBJ1-2; 11 bases match TRBD1. The CDR3 covers 17 residues. CDR1 and CDR2 (germline): SGHTA, FQGNSA. V lost 3 bases, J lost 7 bases, and 13 bases stayed unmatched. This CDR3 reads CASSLTGQGVFEVGYTF. The CDR3 DNA reads as TGTGCCAGCAGCTTGACGGGACAGGGGGTTTTTGAGGTTGGCTACACCTTC.

This chain joins TRBV5-8 and TRBJ1-1, with D unresolved. The CDR3 has 12 residues. Trimming left V 0 bases short and J 7 bases short, with 7 bases between. CDR1 is SGHTS and CDR2 is YDEGEE in the germline V gene. The CDR3 DNA reads TGTGCCAGCAGCTTGGTGACTTGTGAAGCTTTCTTT. Translation gives CASSLVTCEAFF.

The chain has TRBV27 and TRBJ2-1, with D maybe TRBD1 (6 bases). This CDR3 has 13 amino acids. Germline loops: CDR1 MNHEY, CDR2 SMNVEV (reference sequence). The ends were cut back, 4 bases at V and 9 bases at J, with 13 bases in the middle. CDR3 region: CASSSTQGREQFF. The CDR3 bases are TGTGCCAGCAGTTCGACCCAGGGGCGTGAGCAGTTCTTC.

The chain carries TRBV9 and TRBJ1-1; unclear D gene. The CDR3 contains 15 residues. Per germline, CDR1 SGDLS and CDR2 YYNGEE. The germline V and J ends were trimmed by 0 bases and 1 base, with 10 bases remaining between them. CDR3 DNA sequence: TGTGCCAGCAGCGTAGTATCGGGAAAGAACACTGAAGCTTTCTTT. Protein: CASSVVSGKNTEAFF.

This rearrangement joins TRBV30 to TRBJ2-1; TRBD2 matches at 8 bases. J lost 5 bases, V lost 3 bases, and 15 bases had no gene match. The germline CDR1 and CDR2 sequences are GTSNPN and SVGIG (reference sequence). There are 17 residues in the CDR3. The CDR3 region has the DNA TGTGCCTGGAGCCCCCTCGCCGGGACTAGACAAGACAATGAGCAGTTCTTC. This encodes CAWSPLAGTRQDNEQFF.

This clone has a single count. The chain combines TRBV18 with TRBJ2-7; 8 bases match TRBD1. With 3 bases clipped from V and 6 bases from J, the junction kept 19 bases outside the gene matches. Germline values: CDR1 KGHSH, CDR2 LQKENI. The CDR3 has 18 amino acids. CDR3 in amino acids: CASSPGWLVAGGFGEQYV. The CDR3 DNA reads TGTGCCAGCTCACCGGGGTGGCTGGTGGCAGGGGGCTTCGGCGAGCAGTACGTC.

The gene calls are TRBV5-1 and TRBJ2-7; 7 positions agree with TRBD1. Germline CDR1 reads SGHRS; CDR2 reads YFSETQ. With V trimmed by 4 bases and J by 7 bases, 5 bases remained unmatched. The CDR3 has 12 amino acids. This chain's CDR3 is CASSGTGEEQYF. CDR3 bases: TGCGCCAGCAGCGGTACAGGGGAAGAGCAGTACTTC.

This rearrangement joins TRBV13 to TRBJ2-1, with a tentative D call TRBD2 (5 bases). Trimming removed 2 bases from V and 6 bases from J, with 17 bases in between. Germline values: CDR1 PRHDT, CDR2 FYEKMQ (reference sequence). The CDR3 covers 16 residues. DNA of the CDR3: TGTGCCAGCAGCTTAAGCGGACTCCTCGAGGTCAATGAGCAGTTCTTC. Its protein product is CASSLSGLLEVNEQFF.

This chain links TRBV9 with TRBJ1-2, with unresolved D. The CDR3 has 13 amino acids. V lost 0 bases and J lost 5, with 8 bases in between. Germline CDR1 reads SGDLS; CDR2 reads YYNGEE. CDR3 nucleotide sequence: TGTGCCAGCAGCGTAGGGCAGTCTTATGGCTACACCTTC. Amino acid sequence: CASSVGQSYGYTF.

The V and J genes are TRBV5-4 and TRBJ2-1; the D gene is possibly TRBD2 (5 bases). The V gene's germline CDR1 is SGHNT and CDR2 YYREEE (reference sequence). The CDR3 consists of 19 residues. V lost 0 bases, J lost 0 bases, and 19 bases lay in between. The CDR3 region has the DNA TGTGCCAGCAGCTTGGATTGGACTGGGCAGAAAATCTCCTACAATGAGCAGTTCTTC. Protein: CASSLDWTGQKISYNEQFF.

The rearrangement joins TRBV5-1 to TRBJ2-5; weak D call: TRBD1 (5 bases). Per the germline V gene, CDR1 is SGHRS and CDR2 is YFSETQ. V lost 0 bases, J lost 3 bases, and 9 bases lay in between. This CDR3 has 14 residues. The CDR3 is CASSLEGAEETQYF. In nucleotides, the CDR3 is TGCGCCAGCAGCTTGGAAGGGGCGGAAGAGACCCAGTACTTC.

The chain employs TRBV13 and TRBJ2-5; a weak D match, TRBD1 (6 bases). Between the trimmed V and J ends, which lost 2 bases and 0 bases, there was a span of 13 bases. The CDR3 covers 16 residues. Germline CDR1 reads PRHDT; CDR2 reads FYEKMQ (reference sequence). The CDR3 nucleotides are TGTGCCAGCAGCTTAAGGGGGTGGGCGTACCAAGAGACCCAGTACTTC. Protein product: CASSLRGWAYQETQYF. Filled out from reference TRBV13 and TRBJ2-5, the complete variable domain reads AAGVIQSPRHLIKEKRETATLKCYPIPRHDTVYWYQQGPGQDPQFLISFYEKMQSDKGSIPDRFSAQQFSDYHSELNMSSLELGDSALYFCASSLRGWAYQETQYFGPGTRLLVL.

This chain joins TRBV5-1 and TRBJ2-6; 7 bases are a match to TRBD2. Germline V gene data show CDR1 as SGHRS and CDR2 as YFSETQ. The CDR3 loop spans 16 amino acids. The V segment lost 4 bases and the J segment 0 bases; nucleotides outside the gene matches: 4. CDR3 loop: CASSPGGSSGANVLTF. For the CDR3, the DNA is TGCGCCAGCAGCCCCGGGGGGAGCTCTGGGGCCAACGTCCTGACTTTC.

The chain combines TRBV28 with TRBJ2-3; 8 bases agree with TRBD2. V gave up 6 bases and J gave up 3 bases; unmatched junction bases: 11. CDR1 is MDHEN and CDR2 is SYDVKM in the germline V gene. There are 16 residues in the CDR3. CDR3 region: CASRPLAGRLTDTQYF. The CDR3 coding sequence is TGTGCCAGCAGACCCTTAGCGGGACGCTTGACAGATACGCAGTATTTT. Full variable domain (rest looked up from reference TRBV28 and TRBJ2-3): DVKVTQSSRYLVKRTGEKVFLECVQDMDHENMFWYRQDPGLGLRLIYFSYDVKMKEKGDIPEGYSVSREKKERFSLILESASTNQTSMYLCASRPLAGRLTDTQYFGPGTRLTVL.

The V and J genes are TRBV25-1 and TRBJ1-2; TRBD1 might be the D (6 bases). The CDR3 covers 13 residues. Germline-derived CDR1 and CDR2 are MGHDK and SYGVNS. With 6 bases removed from V and 3 bases from J, the gap between germline ends came to 11 bases. CDR3 DNA sequence: TGTGCCAGCAGCCTCACAGGGCACTATGGCTACACCTTC. This gives the protein CASSLTGHYGYTF.

Points on this clone: Germline is not matched at one junction end, which may reflect a read error. The V call is TRBV7-9, the J call TRBJ1-1, with 12 bases identical to TRBD1. In germline, CDR1 is SEHNR, CDR2 FQNEAQ (reference sequence). The CDR3 extends over 16 amino acids. The CDR3: CSSSHGDRGRNTEAFF. CDR3 in DNA: TGTTCCAGCAGCCATGGGGACAGGGGGCGAAACACTGAAGCTTTCTTT.

This clone was picked up one time. The gene calls are TRBV18 and TRBJ1-6, with TRBD1 matching over 8 bases. The CDR3 totals 14 residues. Germline trimming cut 5 bases from V and 7 bases from J; bases unmatched to any gene: 4. The germline V gene has CDR1 KGHSH and CDR2 LQKENI. CDR3: CASSDRQGNSPLHF. The CDR3 DNA reads TGTGCCAGCTCAGACCGACAGGGGAATTCACCCCTCCACTTT.

The chain combines TRBV7-2 with TRBJ2-2; 8 bases line up with TRBD1. This CDR3 is built from 15 residues. V shed 2 bases, J shed 6 bases, and the junction held 5 bases outside the gene matches. CDR1 and CDR2 (germline): SGHTA, FQGNSA. CDR3 amino acids: CASSLQGAIAGELFF. The CDR3 DNA reads as TGTGCCAGCAGCTTACAGGGGGCTATAGCCGGGGAGCTGTTTTTT.

The chain combines TRBV18 with TRBJ1-1, with D perhaps matching TRBD1 (6 bases). Trimming took 3 bases from V and 3 from J, leaving 11 bases between them. The CDR3 contains 14 residues. CDR1 is KGHSH and CDR2 is LQKENI in the germline V gene. Written as DNA, the CDR3 is TGTGCCAGCTCACCTCGGACAGAAGACACTGAAGCTTTCTTT. It yields the protein CASSPRTEDTEAFF.

CDR3 region: CASSLSRPGGPQHF. The CDR3 nucleotides read TGTGCCAGCAGTTTATCCAGGCCCGGGGGGCCCCAGCATTTT. The chain carries TRBV28 and TRBJ1-5, with D perhaps TRBD1 (5 bases). V shed 1 base and J shed 9 bases, with 13 bases lying between them. The germline V gene has CDR1 MDHEN and CDR2 SYDVKM. The CDR3 is made up of 14 amino acids.

The chain carries TRBV7-3 and TRBJ2-2, with 9 positions matching TRBD1. This CDR3 has 15 amino acids. Germline V gives CDR1 SGHTA, CDR2 FQGTGA. V shed 5 bases, J shed 7 bases, and the junction held 8 bases outside the gene matches. CDR3 DNA sequence: TGTGCCAGCAGCCCAAGCCGGGACAGGGTCGGGGAGCTGTTTTTT. It translates to CASSPSRDRVGELFF.

This clone showed up just once. The genes are TRBV28 and TRBJ2-5; TRBD1 matches 7 bases. The better agreement between TRBJ2-7 and the DNA end casts doubt on the J call. The CDR3 covers 14 residues. The V gene's germline CDR1 is MDHEN and CDR2 SYDVKM. CDR3 residues: CASSFVAGGYEQYF. For the CDR3, the DNA is TGTGCCAGCAGTTTTGTGGCAGGGGGCTACGAGCAGTACTTC.

The V call is TRBV7-8, the J call TRBJ2-5, with 13 bases matching TRBD2. Trimming took 5 bases from V and 4 from J; bases not matched to a gene: 4. The CDR3 covers 15 residues. The V gene's germline CDR1 is SGHVS and CDR2 FQNEAQ. The CDR3 region has the DNA TGTGCCAGCAGCCCAGGACTAGCGGGGGCAGAGACCCAGTACTTC. Its protein is CASSPGLAGAETQYF.

The V call is TRBV5-6, the J call TRBJ2-1; 8 bases match TRBD2. Trimming removed 1 base from V and 6 bases from J; junction bases left unmatched: 6. CDR1 and CDR2 (germline): SGHDT, YYEEEE. The CDR3 is 15 residues long. This CDR3 is CASSLFASGPNEQFF. The CDR3 DNA reads TGTGCCAGCAGCTTGTTCGCTAGCGGGCCCAATGAGCAGTTCTTC.

The chain links TRBV5-1 to TRBJ2-5; perhaps TRBD1 as D (6 bases). There are 16 residues in the CDR3. Deletions cut 4 bases from V and 4 bases from J, with 20 bases between. Germline V gene lookup returns CDR1 SGHRS and CDR2 YFSETQ. CDR3 residues: CASSLQARGSGETQYF. The CDR3 nucleotides read TGCGCCAGCAGCCTTCAGGCCAGGGGCTCGGGAGAGACCCAGTACTTC. The whole variable domain, filled in from reference TRBV5-1 and TRBJ2-5, reads KAGVTQTPRYLIKTRGQQVTLSCSPISGHRSVSWYQQTPGQGLQFLFEYFSETQRNKGNFPGRFSGRQFSNSRSEMNVSTLELGDSALYLCASSLQARGSGETQYFGPGTRLLVL.

The rearrangement links TRBV5-4 to TRBJ2-3, with TRBD1 matching over 7 bases. The CDR3 loop spans 17 amino acids. V lost 7 bases to trimming and J lost 0 bases; unmatched junction nucleotides: 14. Germline V lookup: CDR1 SGHNT, CDR2 YYREEE (reference sequence). This CDR3 is CASRQFGRGYSTDTQYF. CDR3 sequence (DNA): TGTGCCAGCCGCCAGTTCGGCAGGGGGTATAGCACAGATACGCAGTATTTT.

The CDR3 DNA follows: TGTGCCAGCAGTGGTATCAGCGGGGGGAGCCAAGAGACCCAGTACTTC. Translation: CASSGISGGSQETQYF. The chain links TRBV7-6 to TRBJ2-5; 9 nucleotides line up with TRBD2. Germline V gene data show CDR1 as SGHVS and CDR2 as FNYEAQ. V dropped 6 bases and J dropped 1; count of bases not matched to a gene: 9. The length of the CDR3 is 16 residues.

The chain combines TRBV7-9 with TRBJ1-1; D remains ambiguous. CDR1 is SEHNR, CDR2 FQNEAQ, per germline (reference sequence). The V end was cut by 0 bases, the J end by 0 bases, with 8 bases between. The CDR3 loop spans 15 amino acids. This CDR3 is CASSLAPVLNTEAFF. CDR3 sequence (DNA): TGTGCCAGCAGCTTAGCGCCGGTATTGAACACTGAAGCTTTCTTT.

Comment on this clone: The junction differs from germline at one of its ends, possibly a read error. The chain couples TRBV6-1 to TRBJ1-2, with D perhaps matching TRBD1 (5 bases). The germline V gene encodes CDR1 MNHNS and CDR2 SASEGT. The CDR3 has 10 residues. The DNA of the CDR3 is TGTGCCAGCAGTGAAGCGGGACTGTACTTC. Protein sequence: CASSEAGLYF.

This clone was seen a few times. Written as DNA, the CDR3 is TGTGCCAGCAGTTTGACAGGGGGTATTGGCTACACCTTC. This codes for CASSLTGGIGYTF. The chain couples TRBV6-4 to TRBJ1-2, with 9 bases fitting TRBD1. Unmatched junction bases numbered 5, after V lost 5 bases and J lost 7 bases. Germline values: CDR1 MRHNA, CDR2 SNTAGT. There are 13 residues in the CDR3.